This is a list of T cell receptor beta chains from one sample in a study of Graves' ophthalmopathy and Graves' hyperthyroidism. TCRdb fed the multiplex PCR reads into MiXCR, producing one record per CDR3 protein. The data hold 350,000 or so distinct CDR3 sequences, with under 20% observed a single time. The sequenced material came from peripheral blood. The receptors come from an adult man with Graves' ophthalmopathy. Each CDR3 is given with its conserved first and last residue. A D gene is named only where the DNA matches it firmly. The size of a clone is reported for some rows only, either as once, few or many, or as a class for expanded clones.

CDR3aa: CANGQGLSGANVLTF; CDR3nt: TGCGCAAATGGACAGGGGCTTTCTGGGGCCAACGTCCTGACTTTC; d_gene: TRBD1; abundance: NA; v_gene: TRBV30; len: 15; j_gene: TRBJ2-6
CDR3aa: CASSLEVASGANTGELFF; CDR3nt: TGCGCCAGCAGCTTGGAAGTGGCTAGCGGAGCGAACACCGGGGAGCTGTTTTTT; d_gene: TRBD2; abundance: many; v_gene: TRBV5-1; len: 18; j_gene: TRBJ2-2
CDR3aa: CSAPQYPDREGTEAFF; CDR3nt: TGCAGTGCTCCCCAATACCCGGACAGGGAAGGCACTGAAGCTTTCTTT; d_gene: TRBD1; abundance: many; v_gene: TRBV20-1; len: 16; j_gene: TRBJ1-1
CDR3aa: CSARAGTSSGANVLTF; CDR3nt: TGCAGTGCTAGAGCAGGGACGTCTTCTGGGGCCAACGTCCTGACTTTC; d_gene: NA; abundance: many; v_gene: TRBV20-1; len: 16; j_gene: TRBJ2-6
CDR3aa: CASSSAGTGPSYEQYF; CDR3nt: TGTGCCAGCAGTTCCGCCGGGACAGGACCCTCCTACGAGCAGTACTTC; d_gene: TRBD1; abundance: many; v_gene: TRBV28; len: 16; j_gene: TRBJ2-7
CDR3aa: CASSLGVGDSTSYEQYF; CDR3nt: TGTGCCAGCAGCCTAGGAGTAGGGGACTCCACTTCCTACGAGCAGTACTTC; d_gene: NA; abundance: many; v_gene: TRBV28; len: 17; j_gene: TRBJ2-7
CDR3aa: CASSSGLVSYEQYF; CDR3nt: TGTGCCAGCAGCTCGGGACTAGTTTCCTACGAGCAGTACTTC; d_gene: TRBD2; abundance: many; v_gene: TRBV13; len: 14; j_gene: TRBJ2-7
CDR3aa: CASSPAGRTGELFF; CDR3nt: TGCGCCAGCAGCCCGGCAGGGAGGACCGGGGAGCTGTTTTTT; d_gene: NA; abundance: many; v_gene: TRBV4-1; len: 14; j_gene: TRBJ2-2
CDR3aa: CSASGQSLKYF; CDR3nt: TGCAGTGCTAGTGGACAGTCCCTGAAGTACTTC; d_gene: NA; abundance: many; v_gene: TRBV20-1; len: 11; j_gene: TRBJ2-7
CDR3aa: CASSLMWDTEAFF; CDR3nt: TGTGCCAGCAGTTTAATGTGGGACACTGAAGCTTTCTTT; d_gene: NA; abundance: NA; v_gene: TRBV27; len: 13; j_gene: TRBJ1-1
CDR3aa: CASSYSTPYEQYF; CDR3nt: TGTGCCAGCAGTTACTCGACTCCTTACGAGCAGTACTTC; d_gene: NA; abundance: many; v_gene: TRBV6-2/TRBV6-3; len: 13; j_gene: TRBJ2-7
CDR3aa: CASSKVGQFLGETQYF; CDR3nt: TGTGCCAGCAGCAAGGTGGGGCAGTTCTTAGGGGAGACCCAGTACTTC; d_gene: NA; abundance: many; v_gene: TRBV7-3; len: 16; j_gene: TRBJ2-5
CDR3aa: CASSLLGTGEAFF; CDR3nt: TGTGCCAGCAGTTTACTGGGTACTGGTGAAGCTTTCTTT; d_gene: NA; abundance: many; v_gene: TRBV27; len: 13; j_gene: TRBJ1-1
CDR3aa: CSARELTLALNPYEQYF; CDR3nt: TGCAGTGCTAGAGAGCTCACTCTAGCGCTAAACCCCTACGAGCAGTACTTC; d_gene: NA; abundance: many; v_gene: TRBV20-1; len: 17; j_gene: TRBJ2-7
CDR3aa: CASSQEAVNTEAFF; CDR3nt: TGCGCCAGCAGCCAAGAGGCGGTGAACACTGAAGCTTTCTTT; d_gene: NA; abundance: many; v_gene: TRBV4-1; len: 14; j_gene: TRBJ1-1
CDR3aa: CASSLGDISVGQYF; CDR3nt: TGTGCCAGCAGCCTGGGGGACATCTCCGTTGGGCAGTACTTC; d_gene: NA; abundance: many; v_gene: TRBV7-2; len: 14; j_gene: TRBJ2-7
CDR3aa: CASSSGSSGRARETQYF; CDR3nt: TGTGCCAGCAGTTCGGGCTCTAGCGGGAGGGCAAGGGAGACCCAGTACTTC; d_gene: TRBD2; abundance: many; v_gene: TRBV6-5; len: 17; j_gene: TRBJ2-5
CDR3aa: CASSLSQGAGGYTF; CDR3nt: TGTGCCAGCAGTTTAAGCCAGGGGGCGGGTGGCTACACCTTC; d_gene: TRBD1; abundance: many; v_gene: TRBV12-3/TRBV12-4; len: 14; j_gene: TRBJ1-2
CDR3aa: CSVVSIQHDYGYTF; CDR3nt: TGCAGCGTCGTATCGATCCAACACGACTATGGCTACACCTTC; d_gene: NA; abundance: many; v_gene: TRBV29-1; len: 14; j_gene: TRBJ1-2
CDR3aa: CASSLNDGYGYTF; CDR3nt: TGCGCCAGCAGCTTGAACGACGGATATGGCTACACCTTC; d_gene: NA; abundance: many; v_gene: TRBV5-1; len: 13; j_gene: TRBJ1-2
CDR3aa: CATSAETEGQETQYF; CDR3nt: TGTGCCACCAGTGCCGAAACAGAGGGGCAAGAGACCCAGTACTTC; d_gene: NA; abundance: many; v_gene: TRBV24-1; len: 15; j_gene: TRBJ2-5
CDR3aa: CASSLGENSPLHF; CDR3nt: TGTGCCAGCAGCCTGGGGGAGAATTCACCCCTCCACTTT; d_gene: NA; abundance: many; v_gene: TRBV7-6; len: 13; j_gene: TRBJ1-6
CDR3aa: CSARDRGGEPQHF; CDR3nt: TGCAGTGCTCGAGACAGGGGTGGTGAGCCCCAGCATTTT; d_gene: TRBD1; abundance: many; v_gene: TRBV20-1; len: 13; j_gene: TRBJ1-5
CDR3aa: CASSQGRKRSYEQYF; CDR3nt: TGTGCCAGCAGCCAGGGACGCAAACGGTCCTACGAGCAGTACTTC; d_gene: NA; abundance: once; v_gene: TRBV6-1; len: 15; j_gene: TRBJ2-7
CDR3aa: CASSQDSSGRYEQYF; CDR3nt: TGCGCCAGCAGCCAAGATTCTAGCGGGAGATACGAGCAGTACTTC; d_gene: TRBD2; abundance: many; v_gene: TRBV4-1; len: 15; j_gene: TRBJ2-7
CDR3aa: CAWSIGVTGELFF; CDR3nt: TGTGCCTGGAGTATCGGGGTTACCGGGGAGCTGTTTTTT; d_gene: NA; abundance: many; v_gene: TRBV30; len: 13; j_gene: TRBJ2-2
CDR3aa: CATSRASGVGEAFF; CDR3nt: TGTGCCACCAGCAGAGCCTCAGGGGTGGGTGAAGCTTTCTTT; d_gene: NA; abundance: many; v_gene: TRBV15; len: 14; j_gene: TRBJ1-1
CDR3aa: CASSEFANTGELFF; CDR3nt: TGCGCCAGCAGCGAGTTCGCGAACACCGGGGAGCTGTTTTTT; d_gene: NA; abundance: few; v_gene: TRBV10-2; len: 14; j_gene: TRBJ2-2
CDR3aa: CASSRSRQGARDTEAFF; CDR3nt: TGTGCCAGCAGTCGATCCAGACAGGGTGCAAGGGACACTGAAGCTTTCTTT; d_gene: TRBD1; abundance: many; v_gene: TRBV6-4; len: 17; j_gene: TRBJ1-1
CDR3aa: CASSLGGRPRETQYF; CDR3nt: TGTGCCAGCAGTTTAGGCGGGAGGCCCCGGGAGACCCAGTACTTC; d_gene: TRBD2; abundance: once; v_gene: TRBV28; len: 15; j_gene: TRBJ2-5
CDR3aa: CASSKLRLAAETQYF; CDR3nt: TGTGCCAGCAGTAAACTCCGGCTAGCGGCGGAGACCCAGTACTTC; d_gene: TRBD2; abundance: many; v_gene: TRBV6-2/TRBV6-3; len: 15; j_gene: TRBJ2-5
CDR3aa: CASSQGQGRGAYEQYF; CDR3nt: TGCGCCAGCAGCCAAGGCCAAGGTAGGGGGGCCTACGAGCAGTACTTC; d_gene: NA; abundance: NA; v_gene: TRBV4-1; len: 16; j_gene: TRBJ2-7
CDR3aa: CASSPRQSDTGELFF; CDR3nt: TGTGCCAGCTCACCACGACAGAGCGACACCGGGGAGCTGTTTTTT; d_gene: NA; abundance: NA; v_gene: TRBV18; len: 15; j_gene: TRBJ2-2
CDR3aa: CAWSVAQGAYEQYF; CDR3nt: TGTGCCTGGAGTGTGGCCCAGGGGGCATACGAGCAGTACTTC; d_gene: TRBD1; abundance: many; v_gene: TRBV30; len: 14; j_gene: TRBJ2-7
CDR3aa: CASSYDRNTEAFF; CDR3nt: TGTGCCAGCAGTTATGACAGGAACACTGAAGCTTTCTTT; d_gene: NA; abundance: many; v_gene: TRBV6-5; len: 13; j_gene: TRBJ1-1
CDR3aa: CASRGTGPNNYGYTF; CDR3nt: TGTGCCAGCAGGGGAACAGGGCCCAATAACTATGGCTACACCTTC; d_gene: NA; abundance: many; v_gene: TRBV6-1; len: 15; j_gene: TRBJ1-2
CDR3aa: CASSPSPGNTIYF; CDR3nt: TGTGCCAGCTCCCCCTCGCCTGGAAACACCATATATTTT; d_gene: NA; abundance: many; v_gene: TRBV6-1; len: 13; j_gene: TRBJ1-3
CDR3aa: CASKGDAGANVLTF; CDR3nt: TGCGCCAGCAAGGGCGACGCTGGGGCCAACGTCCTGACTTTC; d_gene: NA; abundance: many; v_gene: TRBV5-1; len: 14; j_gene: TRBJ2-6
CDR3aa: CASSLSAPRQETQYF; CDR3nt: TGTGCCAGCAGCTTGTCCGCCCCCCGCCAAGAGACCCAGTACTTC; d_gene: NA; abundance: many; v_gene: TRBV13; len: 15; j_gene: TRBJ2-5
CDR3aa: CASSEWGQGRTYEQYF; CDR3nt: TGTGCCAGCAGTGAATGGGGACAGGGGAGGACCTACGAGCAGTACTTC; d_gene: TRBD1; abundance: NA; v_gene: TRBV6-1; len: 16; j_gene: TRBJ2-7
CDR3aa: CASSQEDSNYEQYF; CDR3nt: TGCGCCAGCAGCCAAGAGGACAGTAACTACGAGCAGTACTTC; d_gene: NA; abundance: few; v_gene: TRBV4-1; len: 14; j_gene: TRBJ2-7